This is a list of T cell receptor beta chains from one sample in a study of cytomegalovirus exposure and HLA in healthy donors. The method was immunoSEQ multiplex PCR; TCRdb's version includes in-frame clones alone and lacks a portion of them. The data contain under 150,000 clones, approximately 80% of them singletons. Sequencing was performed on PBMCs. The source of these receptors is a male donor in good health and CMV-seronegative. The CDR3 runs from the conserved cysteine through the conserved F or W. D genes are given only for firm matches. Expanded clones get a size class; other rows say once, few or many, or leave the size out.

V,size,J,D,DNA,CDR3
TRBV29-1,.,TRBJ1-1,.,TGCAGCGTTGAAGATTGGCCAGGGGCCGAAGCTTTCTTT,CSVEDWPGAEAFF
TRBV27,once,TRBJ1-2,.,TGTGCCAGCAGCCCCTTTGGGGGCGAGGGCTATGGCTACACCTTC,CASSPFGGEGYGYTF
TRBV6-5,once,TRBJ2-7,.,TGTGCCAGCAGTCCGGGACACGCTATCTTCGAGCAGTACTTC,CASSPGHAIFEQYF
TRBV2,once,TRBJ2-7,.,TGTGCCACCAAACAGGGAAGCTCCTACGAGCAGTACTTC,CATKQGSSYEQYF
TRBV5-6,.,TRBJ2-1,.,TGTGCCAGCTTGTCGCCCGGGGGCAATGAGCAGTTCTTC,CASLSPGGNEQFF
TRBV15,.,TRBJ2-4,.,TGTGCCACCAGCAGTGGACATGTAGCCAAAAACATTCAGTACTTC,CATSSGHVAKNIQYF
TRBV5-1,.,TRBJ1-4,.,TGCGCCAGCAGCTTAGGACACGTCGCAACTAATGAAAAACTGTTTTTT,CASSLGHVATNEKLFF
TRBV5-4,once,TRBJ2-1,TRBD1,TGTGCCAGCAGCCCCCGAAGACAGGGTCCCAATGAGCAGTTCTTC,CASSPRRQGPNEQFF
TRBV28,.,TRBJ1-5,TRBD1,TGTGCCAGCAGTTTCCTCGACCAGGGGGTAAGCAATCAGCCCCAGCATTTT,CASSFLDQGVSNQPQHF
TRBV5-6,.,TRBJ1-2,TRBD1,TGTGCCAGCAGCTTGGACAGGGGGCGCGGATCGTATGGCTACACCTTC,CASSLDRGRGSYGYTF
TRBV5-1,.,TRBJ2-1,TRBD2,TGCGCCAGCAGCTCCGGAGCGGGGGGGCGCAGTTACAATGAGCAGTTCTTC,CASSSGAGGRSYNEQFF
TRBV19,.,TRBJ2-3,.,TGTGCCAGTAGTATATTGGGGGGTCTAGATACGCAGTATTTT,CASSILGGLDTQYF
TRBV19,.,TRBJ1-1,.,TGTGCCAGTCGTCTGGGGGGGAGGGACACTGAAGCTTTCTTT,CASRLGGRDTEAFF
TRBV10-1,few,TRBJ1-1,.,TGCGCCAGCAGTGAGAATGGGGCGCCAGCTTTCTTT,CASSENGAPAFF
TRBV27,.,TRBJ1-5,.,TGTGCCAGCAGTTTAAGGCAGGCTGGCAATCAGCCCCAGCATTTT,CASSLRQAGNQPQHF
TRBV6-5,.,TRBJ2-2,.,TGTGCCAGCAGTTACGGGGGGGCCAGCCCGGCCGGGGAGCTGTTTTTT,CASSYGGASPAGELFF
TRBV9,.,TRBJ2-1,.,TGTGCCAGCAGCCTTCTGGGGCAGGGATCCTACAATGAGCAGTTCTTC,CASSLLGQGSYNEQFF
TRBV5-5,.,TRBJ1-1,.,TGTGCCAGCAGCTTCCAGGGGAGCACTGAAGCTTTCTTT,CASSFQGSTEAFF
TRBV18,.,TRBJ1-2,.,TGTGCCAGCTCACCCGAGGCACGATCCGGCTACACCTTC,CASSPEARSGYTF
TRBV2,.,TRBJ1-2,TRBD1,TGTGCCAGCCGAAACCGATTAGGACAGGACCCCTATGGCTACACCTTC,CASRNRLGQDPYGYTF
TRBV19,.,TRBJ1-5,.,TGTGCCAGTCGGGGGAGGCGGGCGGATCAGCCCCAGCATTTT,CASRGRRADQPQHF
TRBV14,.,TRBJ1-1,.,TGTGCCAGCAGCCAAGAAGTTGGGGTCCGGGGAACTGAAGCTTTCTTT,CASSQEVGVRGTEAFF
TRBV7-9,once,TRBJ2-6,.,TGTGCCAGCAGGTTGACAGCAGCCGGGGCCAACGTCCTGACTTTC,CASRLTAAGANVLTF
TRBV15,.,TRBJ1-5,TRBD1,TGTGCCACCAGCAGTGATACAGGGGAGGGCAATCAGCCCCAGCATTTT,CATSSDTGEGNQPQHF
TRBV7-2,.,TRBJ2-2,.,TGTGCCAGCAGCTTAGAACGGTCAGGGGAGCTGTTTTTT,CASSLERSGELFF
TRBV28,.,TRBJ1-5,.,TGTGCCAGCAGTTCCATGGGCAGAGATAGCAATCAGCCCCAGCATTTT,CASSSMGRDSNQPQHF